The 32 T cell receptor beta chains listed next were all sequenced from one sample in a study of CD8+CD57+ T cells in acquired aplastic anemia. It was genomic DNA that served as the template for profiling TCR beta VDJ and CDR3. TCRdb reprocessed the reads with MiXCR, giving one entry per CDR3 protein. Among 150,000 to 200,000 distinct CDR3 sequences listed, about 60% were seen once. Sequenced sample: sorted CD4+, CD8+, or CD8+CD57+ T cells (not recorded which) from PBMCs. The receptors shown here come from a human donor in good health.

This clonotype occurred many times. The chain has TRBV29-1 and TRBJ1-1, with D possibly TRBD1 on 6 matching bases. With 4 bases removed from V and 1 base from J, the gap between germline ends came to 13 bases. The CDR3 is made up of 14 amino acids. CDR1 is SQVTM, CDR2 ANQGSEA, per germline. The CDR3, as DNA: TGCAGCGTTGCGGCAGGGGTATGGAACACTGAAGCTTTCTTT. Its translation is CSVAAGVWNTEAFF.

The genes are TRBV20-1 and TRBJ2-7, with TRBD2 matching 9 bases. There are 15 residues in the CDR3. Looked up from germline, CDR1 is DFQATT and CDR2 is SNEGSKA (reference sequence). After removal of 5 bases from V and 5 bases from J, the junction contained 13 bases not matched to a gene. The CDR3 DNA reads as TGCAGTGCTGGGAATAGCGGGAGTGGGATTAACGAGCAGTACTTC. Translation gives CSAGNSGSGINEQYF.

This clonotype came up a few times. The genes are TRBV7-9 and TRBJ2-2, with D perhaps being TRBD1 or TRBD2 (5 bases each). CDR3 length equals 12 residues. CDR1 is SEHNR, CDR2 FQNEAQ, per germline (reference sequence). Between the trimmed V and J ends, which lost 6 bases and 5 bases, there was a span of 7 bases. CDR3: CASRGVTGELFF. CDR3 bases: TGTGCCAGCAGGGGGGTTACCGGGGAGCTGTTTTTT.

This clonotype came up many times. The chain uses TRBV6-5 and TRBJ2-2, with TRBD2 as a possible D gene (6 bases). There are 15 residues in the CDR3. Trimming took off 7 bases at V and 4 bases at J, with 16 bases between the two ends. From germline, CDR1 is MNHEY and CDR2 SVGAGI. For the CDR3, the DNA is TGTGCCAGCACTGGTGGGGGGAGAGGCACCGGGGAGCTGTTTTTT. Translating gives CASTGGGRGTGELFF.

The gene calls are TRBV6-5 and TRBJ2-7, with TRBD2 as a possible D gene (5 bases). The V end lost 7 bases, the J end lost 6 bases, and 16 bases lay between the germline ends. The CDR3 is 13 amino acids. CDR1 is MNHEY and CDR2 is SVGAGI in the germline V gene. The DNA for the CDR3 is TGTGCCAGCAACGACGACGCAGGAGGCGAGCAGTACTTC. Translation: CASNDDAGGEQYF.

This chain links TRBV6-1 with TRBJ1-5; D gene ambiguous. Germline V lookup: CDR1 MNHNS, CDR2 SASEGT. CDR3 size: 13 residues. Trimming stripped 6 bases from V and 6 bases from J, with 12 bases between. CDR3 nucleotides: TGTGCCAGCAGAATGGCAGGCGGTCAGCCCCAGCATTTT. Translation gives CASRMAGGQPQHF.

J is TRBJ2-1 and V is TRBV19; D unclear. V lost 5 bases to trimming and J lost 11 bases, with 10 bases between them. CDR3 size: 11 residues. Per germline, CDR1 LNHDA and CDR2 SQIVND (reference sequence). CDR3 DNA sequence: TGTGCCAGTAGTCGTCGCCAGAAGCAGTTCTTC. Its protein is CASSRRQKQFF.

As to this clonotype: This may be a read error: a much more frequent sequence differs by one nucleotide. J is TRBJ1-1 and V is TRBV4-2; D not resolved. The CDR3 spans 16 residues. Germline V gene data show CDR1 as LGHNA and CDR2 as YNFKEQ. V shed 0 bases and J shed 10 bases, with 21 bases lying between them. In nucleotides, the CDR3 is TGTGCCAGCAGCCAAGAGTATCGGGGATCGGTATATGGAGCTTTCTTT. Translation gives CASSQEYRGSVYGAFF.

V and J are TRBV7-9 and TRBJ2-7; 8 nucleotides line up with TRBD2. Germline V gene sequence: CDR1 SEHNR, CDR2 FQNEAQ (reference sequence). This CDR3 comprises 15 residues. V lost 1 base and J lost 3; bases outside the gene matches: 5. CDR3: CASSLVGGGGYEQYF. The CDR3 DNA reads TGTGCCAGCAGCTTAGTCGGGGGGGGAGGCTACGAGCAGTACTTC. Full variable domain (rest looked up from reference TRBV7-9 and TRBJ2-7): DTGVSQNPRHKITKRGQNVTFRCDPISEHNRLYWYRQTLGQGPEFLTYFQNEAQLEKSRLLSDRFSAERPKGSFSTLEIQRTEQGDSAMYLCASSLVGGGGYEQYFGPGTRLTVT.

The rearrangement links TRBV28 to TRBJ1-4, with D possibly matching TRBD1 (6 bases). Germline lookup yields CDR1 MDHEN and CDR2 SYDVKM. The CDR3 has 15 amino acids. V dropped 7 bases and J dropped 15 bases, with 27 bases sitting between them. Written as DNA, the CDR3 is TGTGCCAGCACCACTCCTCGGGCTAAGGGGGATTCGATGTTTTTT. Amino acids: CASTTPRAKGDSMFF. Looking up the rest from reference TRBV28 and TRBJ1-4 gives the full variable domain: DVKVTQSSRYLVKRTGEKVFLECVQDMDHENMFWYRQDPGLGLRLIYFSYDVKMKEKGDIPEGYSVSREKKERFSLILESASTNQTSMYLCASTTPRAKGDSMFFGSGTQLSVL.

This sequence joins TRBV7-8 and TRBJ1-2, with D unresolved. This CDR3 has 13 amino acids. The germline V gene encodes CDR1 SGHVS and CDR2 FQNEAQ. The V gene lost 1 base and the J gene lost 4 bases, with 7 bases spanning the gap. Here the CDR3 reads CASSLDEGYGYTF. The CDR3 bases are TGTGCCAGCAGCTTAGATGAGGGCTATGGCTACACCTTC.

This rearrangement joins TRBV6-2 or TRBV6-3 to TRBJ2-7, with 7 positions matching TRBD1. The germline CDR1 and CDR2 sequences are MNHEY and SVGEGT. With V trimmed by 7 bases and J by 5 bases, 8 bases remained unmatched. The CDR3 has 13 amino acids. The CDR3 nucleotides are TGTGCCAGCAATGACAGGGCGCGGGACGAGCAGTACTTC. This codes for CASNDRARDEQYF.

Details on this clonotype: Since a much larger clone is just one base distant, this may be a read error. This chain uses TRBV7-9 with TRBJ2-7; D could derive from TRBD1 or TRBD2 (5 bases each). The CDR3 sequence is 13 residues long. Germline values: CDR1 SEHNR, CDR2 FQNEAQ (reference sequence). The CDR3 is CACSRDGSYEQYF. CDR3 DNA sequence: TGTGCCTGCAGTAGGGACGGATCCTACGAGCAGTACTTC.

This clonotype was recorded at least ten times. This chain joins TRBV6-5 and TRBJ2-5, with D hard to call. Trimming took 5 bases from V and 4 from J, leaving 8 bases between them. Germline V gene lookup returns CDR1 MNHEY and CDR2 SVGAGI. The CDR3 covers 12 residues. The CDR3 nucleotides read TGTGCCAGCAGTCCCGACGGAGAGACCCAGTACTTC. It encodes CASSPDGETQYF.

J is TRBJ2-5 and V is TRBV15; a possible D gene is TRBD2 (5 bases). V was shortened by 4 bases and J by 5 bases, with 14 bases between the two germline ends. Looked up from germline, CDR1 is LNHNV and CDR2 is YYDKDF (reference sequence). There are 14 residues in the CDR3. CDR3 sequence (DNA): TGTGCCACCAGCATTGGAGGAGAAGGGGAGACCCAGTACTTC. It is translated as CATSIGGEGETQYF.

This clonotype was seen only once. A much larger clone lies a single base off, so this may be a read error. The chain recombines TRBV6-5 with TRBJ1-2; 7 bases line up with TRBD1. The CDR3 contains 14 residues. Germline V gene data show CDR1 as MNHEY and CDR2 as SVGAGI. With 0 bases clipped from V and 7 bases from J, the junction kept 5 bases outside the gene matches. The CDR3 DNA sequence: TGTGCCAGCAGTTACTCTGACAGGGTATTTGGCTACACCTTC. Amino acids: CASSYSDRVFGYTF.

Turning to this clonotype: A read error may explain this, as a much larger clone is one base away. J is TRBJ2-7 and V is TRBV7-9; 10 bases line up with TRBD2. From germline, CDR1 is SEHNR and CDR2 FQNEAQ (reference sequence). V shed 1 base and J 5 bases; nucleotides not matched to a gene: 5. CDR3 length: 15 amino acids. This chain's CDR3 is CASSLELAGVDEQYF. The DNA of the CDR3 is TGTGCCAGCAGCTTAGAGCTAGCGGGAGTAGACGAGCAGTACTTC.

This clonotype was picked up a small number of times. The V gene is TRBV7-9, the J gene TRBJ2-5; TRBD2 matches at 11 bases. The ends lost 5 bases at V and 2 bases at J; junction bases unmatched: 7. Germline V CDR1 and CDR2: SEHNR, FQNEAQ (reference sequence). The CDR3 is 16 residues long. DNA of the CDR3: TGTGCCAGCAGCGGACCCCGGACTAGCGGGCAAGAGACCCAGTACTTC. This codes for CASSGPRTSGQETQYF.

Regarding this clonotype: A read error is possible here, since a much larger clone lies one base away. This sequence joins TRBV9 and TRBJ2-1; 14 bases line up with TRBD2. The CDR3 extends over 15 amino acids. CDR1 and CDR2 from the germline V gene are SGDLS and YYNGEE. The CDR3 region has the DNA TGTGCCAGCAGCCCCGGGACTAGCGGGAGTAATGAGCAGCTCTTC. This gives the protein CASSPGTSGSNEQLF.

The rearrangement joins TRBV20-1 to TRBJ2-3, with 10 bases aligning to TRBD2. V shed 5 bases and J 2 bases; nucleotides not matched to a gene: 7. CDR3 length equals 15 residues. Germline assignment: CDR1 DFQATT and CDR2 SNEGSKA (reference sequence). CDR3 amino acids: CSAYRLAGDTDTQYF. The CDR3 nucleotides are TGCAGTGCTTACCGACTAGCGGGTGACACAGATACGCAGTATTTT.

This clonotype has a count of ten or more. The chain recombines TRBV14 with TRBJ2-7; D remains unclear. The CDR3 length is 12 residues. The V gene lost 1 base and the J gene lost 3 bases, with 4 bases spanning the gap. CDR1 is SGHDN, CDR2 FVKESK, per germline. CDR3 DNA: TGTGCCAGCAGCCAAGGGGGCTACGAGCAGTACTTC. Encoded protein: CASSQGGYEQYF.

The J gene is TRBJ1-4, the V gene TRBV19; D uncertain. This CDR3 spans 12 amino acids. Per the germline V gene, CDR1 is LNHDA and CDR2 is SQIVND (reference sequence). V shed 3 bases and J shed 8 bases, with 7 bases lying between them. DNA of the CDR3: TGTGCCAGTAGTATCGCCGGGGAAAAACTGTTTTTT. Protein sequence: CASSIAGEKLFF.

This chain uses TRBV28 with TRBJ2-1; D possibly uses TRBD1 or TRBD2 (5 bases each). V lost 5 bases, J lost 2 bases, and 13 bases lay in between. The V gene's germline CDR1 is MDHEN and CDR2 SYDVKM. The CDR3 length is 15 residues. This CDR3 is CASSPSPGPYNEQFF. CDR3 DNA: TGTGCCAGCAGTCCCTCCCCGGGACCCTACAATGAGCAGTTCTTC.

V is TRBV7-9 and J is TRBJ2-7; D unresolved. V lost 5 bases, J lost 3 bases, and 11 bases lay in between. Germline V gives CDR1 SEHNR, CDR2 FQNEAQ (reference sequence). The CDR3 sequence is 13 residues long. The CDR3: CASSPLVGYEQYF. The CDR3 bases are TGTGCCAGCAGCCCCCTAGTGGGCTACGAGCAGTACTTC.

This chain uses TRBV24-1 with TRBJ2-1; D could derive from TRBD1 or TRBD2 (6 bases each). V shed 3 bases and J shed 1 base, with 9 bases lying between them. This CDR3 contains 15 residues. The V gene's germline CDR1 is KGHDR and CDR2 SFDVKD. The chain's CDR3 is CATSDGGTSYNEQFF. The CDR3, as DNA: TGTGCCACCAGTGATGGGGGGACATCCTACAATGAGCAGTTCTTC.

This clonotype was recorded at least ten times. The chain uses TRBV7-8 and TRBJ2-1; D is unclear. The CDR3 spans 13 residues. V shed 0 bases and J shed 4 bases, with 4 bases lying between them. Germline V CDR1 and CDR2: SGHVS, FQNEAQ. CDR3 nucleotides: TGTGCCAGCAGCTTAGCCCGATACAATGAGCAGTTCTTC. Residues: CASSLARYNEQFF. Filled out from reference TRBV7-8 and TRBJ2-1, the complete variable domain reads GAGVSQSPRYKVAKRGQDVALRCDPISGHVSLFWYQQALGQGPEFLTYFQNEAQLDKSGLPSDRFFAERPEGSVSTLKIQRTQQEDSAVYLCASSLARYNEQFFGPGTRLTVL.

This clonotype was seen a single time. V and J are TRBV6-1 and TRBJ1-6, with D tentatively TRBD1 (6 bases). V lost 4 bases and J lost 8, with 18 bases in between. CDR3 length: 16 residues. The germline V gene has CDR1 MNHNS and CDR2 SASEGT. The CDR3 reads CASSALPGQRDSPLHF. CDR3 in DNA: TGTGCCAGCAGTGCCTTACCAGGACAGCGAGATTCACCCCTCCACTTT.

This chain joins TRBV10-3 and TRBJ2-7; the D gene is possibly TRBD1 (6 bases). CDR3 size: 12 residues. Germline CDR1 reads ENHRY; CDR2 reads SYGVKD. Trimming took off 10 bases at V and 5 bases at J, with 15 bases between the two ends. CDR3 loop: CATGQGLNEQYF. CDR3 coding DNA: TGTGCCACCGGCCAGGGGCTCAACGAGCAGTACTTC.

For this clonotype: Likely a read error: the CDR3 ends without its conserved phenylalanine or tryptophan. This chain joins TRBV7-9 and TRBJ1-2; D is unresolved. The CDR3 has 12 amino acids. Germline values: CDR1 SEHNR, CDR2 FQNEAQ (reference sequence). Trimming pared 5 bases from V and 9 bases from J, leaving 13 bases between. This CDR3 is CASSPGVERYTL. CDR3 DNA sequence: TGTGCCAGCAGCCCCGGGGTAGAGCGCTACACCCTC.

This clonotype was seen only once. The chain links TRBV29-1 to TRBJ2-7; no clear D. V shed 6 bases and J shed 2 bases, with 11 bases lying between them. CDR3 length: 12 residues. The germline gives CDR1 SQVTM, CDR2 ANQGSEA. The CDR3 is CSVLDGTYEQYF. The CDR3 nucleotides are TGCAGCGTCCTAGACGGTACCTACGAGCAGTACTTC.

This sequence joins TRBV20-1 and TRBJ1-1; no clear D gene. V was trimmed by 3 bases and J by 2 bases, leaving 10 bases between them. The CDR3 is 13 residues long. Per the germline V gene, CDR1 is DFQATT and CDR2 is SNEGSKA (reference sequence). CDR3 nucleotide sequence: TGCAGTGCTAGGGTCACAGCCAACACTGAAGCTTTCTTT. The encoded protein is CSARVTANTEAFF.

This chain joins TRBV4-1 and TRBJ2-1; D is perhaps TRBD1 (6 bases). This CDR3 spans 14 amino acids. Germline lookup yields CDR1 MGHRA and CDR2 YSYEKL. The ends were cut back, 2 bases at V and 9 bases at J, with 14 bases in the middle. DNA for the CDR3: TGCGCCAGCAGCCAACCAACCAGGGGAAGTGAGCAGTTCTTC. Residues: CASSQPTRGSEQFF.